This record looks at one TCR beta chain sequence and its context. The antigen is unknown. Indicated treatment: 15 to 20 received Ad26.COV2.S at low or high dose, single or two shots; a few received placebo; per-sample allocation not given. Samples analyzed were those drawn on day 63 after the first vaccine or placebo injection. This entry comes from a study of Ad26.COV2.S vaccination and SARS-CoV-2 variants. About the research overall: Donor participated within the Ad26.COV2.S arm of the COV1001 trial. Dosing was one shot or two shots 56 days apart. Study results and caveats: Vaccine recipients had higher spike-specific TCR breadth than placebo recipients.

The germline V gene has CDR1 SGHNT and CDR2 YYREEE (reference sequence). The CDR3 is 15 residues long. V trimming: 4 bases; J trimming: 10 bases; junction bases outside the gene matches: 9. Generated by immunoSEQ multiplex PCR, the TCRdb table keeps only in-frame clones and is missing some. The repertoire holds under 550,000 clones, with more than 75% as singletons. Specimen: peripheral blood, collected in a trial of Ad26.COV2.S vaccine versus placebo. The TCR comes from a person between 18 and 60 years old who received the Ad26.COV2.S COVID-19 vaccine or a placebo. The rearrangement joins TRBV5-4 to TRBJ2-1; 12 bases fit TRBD2. The chain's CDR3 is CASSTRLAGVQEQFF. The CDR3 DNA reads TGTGCCAGCAGCACGAGACTAGCGGGGGTACAGGAGCAGTTCTTC.